These 2 T cell receptor beta chains came from one sample sequenced in a study of cytomegalovirus exposure and HLA in healthy donors. A multiplex PCR was run with 60 Vbeta primers and 13 Jbeta primers. Clones were read by immunoSEQ multiplex PCR, and TCRdb kept only the in-frame ones, dropping some. The sample lists about 150,000 clones; roughly 84% were seen once. Sample: PBMCs. The receptors here all came from a boy aged 2 to 10 in good health and CMV-seronegative.

The genes are TRBV21-1 and TRBJ2-3; the table's D gene call, TRBD1, was not cross checked with the DNA. TRBV21-1 is a recognized pseudogene. The CDR3 has 18 amino acids. DNA for the CDR3: TGTGCCAGCAGCTCCCGTCCCGGGACACAGGAAGGCGCAGATACGCAGTATTTT. This translates into CASSSRPGTQEGADTQYF.

V gene TRBV29-1 combines with J gene TRBJ1-1; 7 nucleotides line up with TRBD1. Losses at the gene ends were 7 bases for V and 5 bases for J; bases not matched to a gene: 4. From germline, CDR1 is SQVTM and CDR2 ANQGSEA. The CDR3 loop spans 11 amino acids. The CDR3 loop reads CSGGQETEAFF. CDR3 nucleotide sequence: TGCAGCGGCGGACAGGAGACTGAAGCTTTCTTT.